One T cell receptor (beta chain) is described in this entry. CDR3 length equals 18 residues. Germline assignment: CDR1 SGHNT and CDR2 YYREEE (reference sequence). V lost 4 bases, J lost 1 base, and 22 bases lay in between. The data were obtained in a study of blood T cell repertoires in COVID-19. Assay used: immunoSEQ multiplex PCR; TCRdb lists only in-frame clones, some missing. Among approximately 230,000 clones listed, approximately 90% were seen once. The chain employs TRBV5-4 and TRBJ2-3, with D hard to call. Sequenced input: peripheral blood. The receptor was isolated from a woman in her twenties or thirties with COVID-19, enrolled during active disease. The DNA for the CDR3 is TGTGCCAGCAGCGCCCCTAGGTCCCTTTACCCTGGCACAGATACGCAGTATTTT. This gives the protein CASSAPRSLYPGTDTQYF.